This T cell receptor (beta chain) was observed in a study of blood T cell repertoires in COVID-19. This clone was counted only a few times. Measured with immunoSEQ multiplex PCR; TCRdb has only the in-frame clones, and not every one. The repertoire has under 250,000 clones, 83% of them found once; the top ten carry about 3.8%. CDR3 length equals 15 residues. Looked up from germline, CDR1 is LNHDA and CDR2 is SQIVND (reference sequence). The V segment lost 3 bases and the J segment 8 bases; nucleotides outside the gene matches: 7. This clonotype was sampled from a woman aged 35 to 49 who had been exposed to COVID-19. V usage is TRBV19 and J usage is TRBJ2-1, with 10 bases matching TRBD2. The sequenced sample was PBMCs or T cells enriched from blood (not recorded which). CDR3 protein: CASSIFSGGTDEQFF. Written as DNA, the CDR3 is TGTGCCAGTAGTATTTTTAGCGGGGGGACGGATGAGCAGTTCTTC.